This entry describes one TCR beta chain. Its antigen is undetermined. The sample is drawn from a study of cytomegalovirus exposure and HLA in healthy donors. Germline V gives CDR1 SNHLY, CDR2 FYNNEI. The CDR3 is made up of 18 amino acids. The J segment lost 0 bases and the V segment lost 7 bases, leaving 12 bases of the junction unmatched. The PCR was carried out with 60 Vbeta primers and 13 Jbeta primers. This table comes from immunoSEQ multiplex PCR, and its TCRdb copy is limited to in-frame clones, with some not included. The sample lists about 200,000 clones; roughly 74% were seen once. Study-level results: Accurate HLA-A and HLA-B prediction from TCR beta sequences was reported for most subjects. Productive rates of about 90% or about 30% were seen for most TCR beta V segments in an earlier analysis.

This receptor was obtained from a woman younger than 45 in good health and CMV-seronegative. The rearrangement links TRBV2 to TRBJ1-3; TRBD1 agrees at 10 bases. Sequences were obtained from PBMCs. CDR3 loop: CASTPRDRGPSSGNTIYF. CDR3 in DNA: TGTGCCAGCACCCCCCGGGACAGGGGACCCAGCTCTGGAAACACCATATATTTT. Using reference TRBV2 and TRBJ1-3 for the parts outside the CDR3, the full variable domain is EPEVTQTPSHQVTQMGQEVILRCVPISNHLYFYWYRQILGQKVEFLVSFYNNEISEKSEIFDDQFSVERPDGSNFTLKIRSTKLEDSAMYFCASTPRDRGPSSGNTIYFGEGSWLTVV.